This TCR beta chain is drawn from a study of CD8 T cells in Susac syndrome. General study results and limits: TCR sequencing and HLA analysis covered a relatively small number of individuals.

Comment on this clonotype: Its antigen is undetermined.

TCR beta sequencing was performed on blood CD8+ and CD4+ T cells. Controls were age- and sex-matched healthy donors. The authors reverse transcribed 0.5 to 1 ug RNA with random hexamers. Amplification of the TCR beta CDR3 was carried out by immunoSEQ multiplex PCR, which spanned a total of 54 Vbeta and 13 Jbeta segments. TCRdb processed the immunoSEQ multiplex PCR reads anew with MiXCR; each CDR3 protein has one entry. In the table there are some 99,000 distinct CDR3 sequences, 95% to 98% of which are singletons. Trimming shortened V by 3 bases and J by 3 bases, and 14 bases separated the two germline ends. This CDR3 spans 15 amino acids. CDR1 is LNHDA, CDR2 SQIVND, per germline (reference sequence).

This receptor was identified in a human donor in good health. This chain connects TRBV19 to TRBJ2-5; D may be TRBD1 (6 bases). Sequencing was done on a sample of CD4+ T cells from PBMCs. CDR3 region: CASSMSTGKKETQYF. Here the CDR3 DNA reads TGTGCCAGTAGTATGAGCACAGGGAAAAAAGAGACCCAGTACTTC. Filled out from reference TRBV19 and TRBJ2-5, the complete variable domain reads DGGITQSPKYLFRKEGQNVTLSCEQNLNHDAMYWYRQDPGQGLRLIYYSQIVNDFQKGDIAEGYSVSREKKESFPLTVTSAQKNPTAFYLCASSMSTGKKETQYFGPGTRLLVL.